The clone carrying this TCR beta chain was recorded once. Antigen unknown. The repertoire was sequenced with immunoSEQ multiplex PCR; TCRdb's copy has only in-frame clones and lacks some. The sample lists about 120,000 clones; roughly 86% were seen once. From germline, CDR1 is SEHNR and CDR2 FQNEAQ (reference sequence). The CDR3 length is 13 residues. Trimming took 3 bases from V and 4 from J, leaving 9 bases between them. This record comes from a study of T cell responses to AZD1222 COVID-19 vaccine. General study findings and limits: Nearly half of spike-specific TCRs reportedly target unmutated variant regions.

This material consisted of peripheral blood, taken 28 days after the second AZD1222 dose. The chain links TRBV7-9 to TRBJ1-1; D possibly corresponds to TRBD1 (6 bases). The clonotype originates from an adult who received the AZD1222 COVID-19 vaccine. CDR3 DNA sequence: TGTGCCAGCAGCTTTGGGGGGGCCACTGAAGCTTTCTTT. Protein: CASSFGGATEAFF.